This T cell receptor beta chain is drawn from a study of Graves' ophthalmopathy and Graves' hyperthyroidism. Amplifying from RNA transcripts, the study obtained TCR beta CDR3 regions. First-round RT-PCR used HTBI primers; second-round multiplex PCR followed. Via MiXCR, TCRdb re-called the multiplex PCR reads, giving one row per CDR3 protein. The sample gives fewer than 650,000 distinct CDR3 sequences, 20% to 25% of which show up once; 7.1% is in the top ten. Stable hyperthyroidism meant no ophthalmopathy within 18 months of follow-up. Diagnoses were established from clinical symptoms, serum thyroxine, TRAb, thyroid ultrasound and orbital computed tomography. General study findings and limits: An approximately 80% specificity and 85% to 90% sensitivity were achieved by a 13-signature model that separated ophthalmopathy from stable hyperthyroidism.

This clonotype has a count of ten or more. Its antigen is not identified. Sequencing input: peripheral blood. The receptor's source is a woman aged 18-29 years with stable Graves' hyperthyroidism. Some clones in this sample may be carry-over from other donors' samples.

CDR3 amino acids: CASSLDPGIHTEAFF. DNA of the CDR3: TGTGCCAGCAGTTTGGACCCAGGGATCCACACTGAAGCTTTCTTT. This chain links TRBV27 with TRBJ1-1; maybe TRBD1 (5 bases). The germline V gene encodes CDR1 MNHEY and CDR2 SMNVEV (reference sequence). V was clipped by 3 bases and J by 3 bases, with 14 bases between them. The CDR3 spans 15 residues.